This T cell receptor (beta chain) stems from a study of T cells in Graves' hyperthyroidism and ophthalmopathy. Study conclusions and caveats: A median about 7 months before onset, the model predicted ophthalmopathy.

The V end lost 1 base, the J end lost 5 bases, and 15 bases lay between the germline ends. The germline gives CDR1 SGHRS, CDR2 YFSETQ. The CDR3 contains 15 residues. With respect to this clonotype: Its matching antigen is unknown.

What was amplified from RNA transcripts were TCR beta CDR3 regions. First-round RT-PCR with HTBI primers amplified the TCR CDR3 region. Via MiXCR, TCRdb re-called the multiplex PCR reads, giving one row per CDR3 protein. The sample lists fewer than 850,000 distinct CDR3 sequences; around a sixth were seen once. Patients were excluded for uncontrolled infection, other autoimmune disease, pregnancy or lactation. The material sequenced was blood. The source is a man over 45 with Graves' hyperthyroidism. This rearrangement joins TRBV5-1 to TRBJ2-5; TRBD1 is a possible D gene (5 bases). In DNA form, the CDR3 reads TGCGCCAGCAGCTTGTTGGCCAGGGAAGGGGAGACCCAGTACTTC. Residues: CASSLLAREGETQYF.